This entry concerns a single T cell receptor beta chain. The antigen remains unidentified. These data belong to a study of blood T cells in healthy people across ages. Notes on the study in general: The fall in TCR beta diversity per million T cells was roughly linear with age.

Using a J-beta primer mix together with a sample-barcoded 5' primer, a second PCR was run for roughly 6 to 12 cycles. One entry per CDR3 protein results from TCRdb running MiXCR on the 5' RACE reads. Here the sample spans about 1.1 million distinct CDR3 sequences, 30% to 40% being singletons. The sample taken for sequencing was blood. This TCR was recovered from a man between 18 and 29 years old in good health.

The CDR3 region is CASSARRGYTDTQYF. CDR3 bases: TGTGCCAGCAGCGCCCGAAGGGGTTACACAGATACGCAGTATTTT. This chain joins TRBV3-1 and TRBJ2-3; possibly TRBD1 for D (5 bases). V was cut by 5 bases and J by 2 bases, with 14 bases left in between. The CDR3 extends over 15 amino acids. Germline loops: CDR1 LGHDT, CDR2 YNNKEL (reference sequence).